This passage covers 4 T cell receptor beta chains from one sample sequenced in a study of spatial heterogeneity in lung cancer. TCRdb re-analysed the 5' RACE reads in MiXCR, keeping a single row per CDR3 protein. The table records some 50,000 distinct CDR3 sequences, about 7.4% of them present only once. Described time point: sample taken at primary tumor resection. No cell sorting; template was whole RNA from tumor, lung tissue or PBMC. Sequences were derived from PBMCs, sampled at surgery. The receptors were gathered from a female donor with early-stage non-small cell lung cancer.

This clonotype was picked up many times. The chain is built from TRBV30 and TRBJ1-2; D gene uncertain. The CDR3 totals 13 residues. Trimming cost V 1 base and J 6 bases, with 12 bases left between them. Germline values: CDR1 GTSNPN, CDR2 SVGIG (reference sequence). The CDR3 is CAWSAALGNGYTF. The CDR3 nucleotides read TGTGCCTGGAGTGCGGCACTAGGAAATGGCTACACCTTC.

The rearrangement uses TRBV28 and TRBJ1-5; the D is unclear. Germline V gene sequence: CDR1 MDHEN, CDR2 SYDVKM. The CDR3 extends over 14 amino acids. The germline V and J ends were trimmed by 5 bases and 3 bases, with 11 bases remaining between them. In DNA, the CDR3 is TGTGCCAGCAGTCCCGACGGCTACAATCAGCCCCAGCATTTT. As protein: CASSPDGYNQPQHF.

This sequence joins TRBV19 and TRBJ2-4, with no clear D. This CDR3 has 14 residues. Germline values: CDR1 LNHDA, CDR2 SQIVND (reference sequence). With 3 bases removed from V and 4 bases from J, the gap between germline ends came to 10 bases. The CDR3 region is CASSMRQLKNIQYF. The CDR3 DNA reads as TGTGCCAGTAGTATGAGGCAGTTGAAAAACATTCAGTACTTC.

This chain links TRBV16 with TRBJ1-5; 7 positions agree with TRBD1. The CDR3 contains 16 residues. Germline CDR1 KGHSY, CDR2 FQNENV. V was pared by 6 bases and J by 1 base, with 9 bases of the junction left unmatched. For the CDR3, the DNA is TGTGCCAGCAGACAGGGGCGGGTCGGCAGCAATCAGCCCCAGCATTTT. Amino acids: CASRQGRVGSNQPQHF.